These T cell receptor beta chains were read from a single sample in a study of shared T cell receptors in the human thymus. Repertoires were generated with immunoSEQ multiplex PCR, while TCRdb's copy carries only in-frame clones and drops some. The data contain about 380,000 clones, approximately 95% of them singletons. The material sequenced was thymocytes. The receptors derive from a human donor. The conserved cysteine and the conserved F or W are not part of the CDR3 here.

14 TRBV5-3 ARSLRTGGDQETQY
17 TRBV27 ASSLYPLLQGPTNEKLF
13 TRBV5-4 ASSSSGDITDTQY
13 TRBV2 ARRRTRSELDEQY
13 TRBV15 ATSRVSRVNQPQH
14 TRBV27 ASSPISGTGANVLT
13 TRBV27 ASSFGGAGNQPQH
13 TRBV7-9 ASTPRDRGYNEQF
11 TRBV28 ASSLGLGEPQH
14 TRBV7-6 ASSLFARPFNYGYT
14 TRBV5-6 ASSPLAGVSYNEQF
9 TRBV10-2 ASSESDEQY
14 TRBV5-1 ASSLGGGSHVGEQY
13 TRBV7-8 ASSLASDRGEGYT
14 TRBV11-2 ASSTRGSGRTGEQY
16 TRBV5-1 ASSLPQLAGAQFGTQY
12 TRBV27 ASSLGQGENIQY
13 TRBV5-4 ASSLGDWGTGELF
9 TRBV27 ASKGPYEQY
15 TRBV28 ASRSTRPRSSYNEQF
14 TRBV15 ATSNRTGDRGSPLH
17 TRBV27 ASSLGTGGRLTKDNEQF
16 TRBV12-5 ASGLEGQGQNSGNTIY
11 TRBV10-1 ASSEARAYGYT
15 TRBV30 AWRLDRGMVRNTEAF
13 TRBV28 ASSCRGSTYNEQF
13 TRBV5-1 ASSLGGRGYNEQF
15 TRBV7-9 ASSLVESDSSGNTIY
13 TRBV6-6 ASSYPTGGGETQY
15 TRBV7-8 ASSLSGGHSGANVLT
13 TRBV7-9 ASSVLGGTNTEAF
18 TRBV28 ASRPMLLLHFPSSYNEQF
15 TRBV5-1 ASTPGVAGGMADTQY
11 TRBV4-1 ASSRRLNTEAF
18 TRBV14 ASSQKGTGGKYDCHNEQF
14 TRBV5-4 ASSPKRASSYNEQF
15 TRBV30 AWTPKGGRAPTGELF
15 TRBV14 ASSQDLWESSGNTIY
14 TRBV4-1 ASSQEDSRGFTEAF
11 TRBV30 AWSPTKNQPQH
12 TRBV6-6 ASRCPGTSGRQY
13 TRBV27 ASSSLAGSYNEQF
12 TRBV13 ASSFEGLNEKLF
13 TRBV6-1 ASRDPPYDGNTIY
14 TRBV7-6 ASSLDSRELIYEQF
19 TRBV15 ATSRAPLDLGGGLAGGLMF
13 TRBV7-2 ASSKLGQDAGGYT
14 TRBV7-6 ASTLRAASRTYEQY
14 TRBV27 ASSPLAGGDTGELF